This T cell receptor beta chain was captured in a study of CD8 T cells in Susac syndrome. V gave up 4 bases and J gave up 5 bases; unmatched junction bases: 7. This CDR3 region has 14 residues. The RNA, roughly 0.45 to 1 ug, was put through reverse transcription using random hexamers. Each CDR3 protein gets one entry after TCRdb re-called the immunoSEQ multiplex PCR reads with MiXCR. Here the sample spans about 290,000 distinct CDR3 sequences, roughly 85% being singletons. TCR beta from blood CD8+ and CD4+ T cells was sequenced. The chain combines TRBV12-3 or TRBV12-4 with TRBJ2-7, with 8 bases aligning to TRBD1. The sequence was collected from a human donor with multiple sclerosis. The sample was CD8+ T cells from PBMCs. DNA for the CDR3: TGTGCCAGCAGTTCCGGACAGGGACCCAACGAGCAGTACTTC. It yields the protein CASSSGQGPNEQYF.